Listed below are T cell receptor beta chains from one sample, sequenced in a study of spatial heterogeneity in lung cancer. Each CDR3 protein is one row after TCRdb ran MiXCR on the 5' RACE reads. The repertoire holds roughly 120,000 distinct CDR3 sequences, 12% seen once, with approximately 16% in the top ten. The input for sequencing was PBMCs, taken at follow-up. All receptors come from a male donor with early-stage non-small cell lung cancer. CDR3s include the opening cysteine and the closing phenylalanine or tryptophan. Fields, in order: V gene, J gene, D gene, clone size, CDR3 protein, CDR3 DNA. D genes are given only for firm matches. Size values are once, few and many counts, or a class for expanded clones, and some rows have none.

>TRBV10-3|TRBJ2-7|TRBD1|few
CAISEDRGPYEQYF
TGTGCCATCAGTGAGGACAGGGGGCCCTACGAGCAGTACTTC
>TRBV29-1|TRBJ2-5|.|few
CSVEVWGAETQYF
TGCAGCGTTGAAGTTTGGGGGGCTGAGACCCAGTACTTC
>TRBV4-1|TRBJ1-2|.|many
CASSQGVFQANYGYTF
TGCGCCAGCAGCCAAGGGGTCTTCCAAGCTAACTATGGCTACACCTTC
>TRBV6-1|TRBJ2-3|TRBD1|few
CASSEVGRGRDTQYF
TGTGCCAGCAGTGAAGTGGGCAGGGGGCGAGATACGCAGTATTTT
>TRBV5-1|TRBJ2-7|TRBD1|.
CASSLSRDRYQGSEQYF
TGCGCCAGCAGCCTGTCCCGGGACAGGTACCAGGGCTCCGAGCAGTACTTC
>TRBV5-6|TRBJ2-1|.|many
CASSPTWTTYNEQFF
TGTGCCAGCAGCCCGACCTGGACAACCTACAATGAGCAGTTCTTC
>TRBV4-1|TRBJ2-2|.|few
CASSQGGGGAAGELFF
TGCGCCAGCAGCCAAGGTGGAGGGGGCGCGGCCGGGGAGCTGTTTTTT
>TRBV10-2|TRBJ1-6|.|many
CASSESKRSPLHF
TGCGCCAGCAGTGAGAGTAAGCGATCACCCCTCCACTTT
>TRBV20-1|TRBJ1-6|.|.
CSARDGLGRESSPLHF
TGCAGTGCTAGAGATGGGCTGGGCAGGGAAAGTTCACCCCTCCACTTT
>TRBV7-3|TRBJ2-1|.|.
CASSPDPNNEQFF
TGTGCCAGCAGCCCTGACCCGAACAATGAGCAGTTCTTC
>TRBV10-3|TRBJ2-7|TRBD1|few
CAISRGQGNSYEQYF
TGTGCCATCAGTAGGGGACAGGGCAATTCCTACGAGCAGTACTTC
>TRBV20-1|TRBJ1-5|.|many
CSAGPTGNQPQHF
TGCAGTGCTGGCCCGACCGGGAATCAGCCCCAGCATTTT
>TRBV9|TRBJ2-1|TRBD2|few
CASSVATASGGVYNEQFF
TGTGCCAGCAGCGTAGCCACGGCTAGCGGGGGTGTCTACAATGAGCAGTTCTTC
>TRBV14|TRBJ2-1|TRBD2|many
CASSQWTSGAAEQFF
TGTGCCAGCAGCCAATGGACTAGCGGGGCTGCTGAGCAGTTCTTC
>TRBV11-3|TRBJ2-2|.|many
CASSSLGTGELFF
TGTGCCAGCAGCTCCCTAGGCACCGGGGAGCTGTTTTTT
>TRBV20-1|TRBJ2-7|.|medium-sized
CSARDDYPYEQYF
TGCAGTGCTAGAGATGACTACCCCTACGAGCAGTACTTC
>TRBV29-1|TRBJ2-7|TRBD2|.
CSVLTSGGYDGEQYF
TGCAGCGTCCTGACTAGCGGGGGGTATGACGGCGAGCAGTACTTC
>TRBV29-1|TRBJ2-3|.|many
CSIPIGHFTDTQYF
TGCAGCATACCTATCGGGCACTTCACAGATACGCAGTATTTT
>TRBV6-5|TRBJ1-3|.|few
CASSLARSGNTIYF
TGTGCCAGCAGCCTAGCCAGGTCTGGAAACACCATATATTTT
>TRBV6-4|TRBJ2-5|.|many
CASHGLGRAGETQYF
TGTGCCAGCCATGGGCTCGGTCGGGCTGGAGAGACCCAGTACTTC
>TRBV30|TRBJ1-4|TRBD1|many
CAWSVTGGQNEKLFF
TGTGCCTGGAGTGTTACCGGGGGACAGAATGAAAAACTGTTTTTT
>TRBV27|TRBJ1-1|.|many
CASSLLQANTEAFF
TGTGCCAGCAGTTTATTACAGGCTAACACTGAAGCTTTCTTT
>TRBV10-3|TRBJ1-5|.|many
CAIREEGNQPQHF
TGTGCCATCAGGGAGGAGGGCAATCAGCCCCAGCATTTT
>TRBV5-1|TRBJ2-5|.|few
CASSLSGRRETQYF
TGCGCCAGCAGCTTGTCGGGCAGGAGGGAGACCCAGTACTTC
>TRBV10-2|TRBJ2-3|.|.
CASSVPSRRAVGTDTQYF
TGCGCCAGCAGTGTCCCCTCCCGAAGGGCAGTGGGGACAGATACGCAGTATTTT
>TRBV20-1|TRBJ2-7|.|few
CSAVPGWGEQYF
TGCAGTGCTGTCCCAGGGTGGGGTGAGCAGTACTTC
>TRBV20-1|TRBJ2-7|TRBD1|.
CSASYPPPGQGMYF
TGCAGTGCTAGTTACCCACCCCCCGGACAGGGTATGTACTTC
>TRBV30|TRBJ1-2|.|many
CAWSPTPRTYGYTF
TGTGCCTGGAGTCCTACTCCCAGAACCTATGGCTACACCTTC
>TRBV4-2|TRBJ2-6|TRBD1|many
CASSQAQQGAGANVLTF
TGTGCCAGCAGCCAGGCACAACAGGGGGCTGGGGCCAACGTCCTGACTTTC
>TRBV7-2|TRBJ1-1|TRBD1|few
CASRRETGGTEAFF
TGTGCCAGCAGACGCGAGACAGGGGGCACTGAAGCTTTCTTT
>TRBV7-2|TRBJ2-5|TRBD1|.
CASSPQADRGETQYF
TGTGCCAGCAGCCCCCAAGCGGACAGGGGCGAGACCCAGTACTTC
>TRBV6-5|TRBJ1-1|.|many
CASSFNMNTEAFF
TGTGCCAGCAGTTTCAACATGAACACTGAAGCTTTCTTT
>TRBV6-4|TRBJ1-2|.|many
CASSDSYGYTF
TGTGCCAGCAGTGACTCCTATGGCTACACCTTC
>TRBV12-3/TRBV12-4|TRBJ1-6|.|.
CASSLRGTDSPLHF
TGTGCCAGCAGTTTGCGGGGGACCGATTCACCCCTCCACTTT